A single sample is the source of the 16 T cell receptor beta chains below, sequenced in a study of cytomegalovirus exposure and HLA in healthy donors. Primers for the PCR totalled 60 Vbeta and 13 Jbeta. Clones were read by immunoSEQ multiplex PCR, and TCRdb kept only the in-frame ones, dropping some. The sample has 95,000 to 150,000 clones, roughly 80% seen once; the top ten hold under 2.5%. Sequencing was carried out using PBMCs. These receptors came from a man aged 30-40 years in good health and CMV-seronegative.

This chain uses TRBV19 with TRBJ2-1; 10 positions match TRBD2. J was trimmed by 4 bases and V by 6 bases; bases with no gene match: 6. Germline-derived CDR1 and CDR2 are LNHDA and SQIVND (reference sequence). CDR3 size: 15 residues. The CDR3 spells CASSRTSGNYNEQFF. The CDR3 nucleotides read TGTGCCAGTAGCCGAACTAGCGGGAATTACAATGAGCAGTTCTTC.

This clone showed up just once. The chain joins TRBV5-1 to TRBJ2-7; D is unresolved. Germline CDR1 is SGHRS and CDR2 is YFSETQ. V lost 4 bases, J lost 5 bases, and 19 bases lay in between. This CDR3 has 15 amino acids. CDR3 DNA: TGCGCCAGCAGCCCCGTGGCGTCCTCTAGGAACGAGCAGTACTTC. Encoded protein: CASSPVASSRNEQYF.

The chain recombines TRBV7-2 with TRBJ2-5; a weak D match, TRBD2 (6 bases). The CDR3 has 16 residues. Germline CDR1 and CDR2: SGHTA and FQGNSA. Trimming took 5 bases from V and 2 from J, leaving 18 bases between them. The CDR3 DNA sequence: TGTGCCAGCAGCCCCTCTGGGGGGAAACCGCAAGAGACCCAGTACTTC. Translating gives CASSPSGGKPQETQYF.

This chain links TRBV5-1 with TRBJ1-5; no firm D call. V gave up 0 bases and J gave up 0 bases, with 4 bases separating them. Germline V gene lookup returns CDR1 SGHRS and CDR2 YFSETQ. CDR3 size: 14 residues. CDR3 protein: CASSLAGSNQPQHF. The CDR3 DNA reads TGCGCCAGCAGCTTGGCCGGTAGCAATCAGCCCCAGCATTTT. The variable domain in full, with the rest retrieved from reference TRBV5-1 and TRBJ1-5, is KAGVTQTPRYLIKTRGQQVTLSCSPISGHRSVSWYQQTPGQGLQFLFEYFSETQRNKGNFPGRFSGRQFSNSRSEMNVSTLELGDSALYLCASSLAGSNQPQHFGDGTRLSIL.

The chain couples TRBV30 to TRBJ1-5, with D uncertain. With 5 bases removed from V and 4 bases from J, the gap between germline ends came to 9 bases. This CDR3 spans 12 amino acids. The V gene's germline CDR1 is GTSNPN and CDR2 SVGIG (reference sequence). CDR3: CAWGRGNQPQHF. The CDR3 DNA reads TGTGCCTGGGGAAGAGGGAATCAGCCCCAGCATTTT.

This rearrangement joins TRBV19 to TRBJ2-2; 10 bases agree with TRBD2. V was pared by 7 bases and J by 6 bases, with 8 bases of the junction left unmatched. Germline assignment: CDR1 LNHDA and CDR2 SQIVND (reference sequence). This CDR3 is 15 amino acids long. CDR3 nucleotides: TGTGCCAGTACCTCAAGCGGGGGGGCTCCCGGGGAGCTGTTTTTT. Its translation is CASTSSGGAPGELFF.

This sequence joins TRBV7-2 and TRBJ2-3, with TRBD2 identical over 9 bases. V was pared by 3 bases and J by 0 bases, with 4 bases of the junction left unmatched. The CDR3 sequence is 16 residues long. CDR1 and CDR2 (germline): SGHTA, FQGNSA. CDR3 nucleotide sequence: TGTGCCAGCAGCTTCCAGCGGGGGGTGAGCACAGATACGCAGTATTTT. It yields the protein CASSFQRGVSTDTQYF.

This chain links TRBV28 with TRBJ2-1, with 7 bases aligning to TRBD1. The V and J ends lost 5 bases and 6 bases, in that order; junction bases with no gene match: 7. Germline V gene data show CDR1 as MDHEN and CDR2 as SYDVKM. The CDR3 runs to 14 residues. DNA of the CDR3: TGTGCCAGCAGTATAAGGGGACAGCTCAATGAGCAGTTCTTC. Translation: CASSIRGQLNEQFF.

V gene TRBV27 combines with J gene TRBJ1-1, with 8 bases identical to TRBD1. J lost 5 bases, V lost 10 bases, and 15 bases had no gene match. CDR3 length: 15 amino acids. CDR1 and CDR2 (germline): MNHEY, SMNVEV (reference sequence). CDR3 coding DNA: TGTGCCAAAACGGCGGGACAGGCCCGAGGGACTGAAGCTTTCTTT. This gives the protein CAKTAGQARGTEAFF.

CDR3 DNA: TGCGCCAGCAGCTTGGGCCCCCTAGAGCAAGGAGCTTTCTTT. Translating gives CASSLGPLEQGAFF. The rearrangement joins TRBV5-1 to TRBJ1-1; no definite D call. The CDR3 has 14 amino acids. Trimming removed 0 bases at V and 10 bases at J, with 16 bases between. The germline CDR1 and CDR2 sequences are SGHRS and YFSETQ.

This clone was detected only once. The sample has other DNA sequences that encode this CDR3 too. CDR3 in DNA: TGTGCCAGTAGTATTGGAGGAGGGTATGGCTACACCTTC. This sequence encodes CASSIGGGYGYTF. The chain employs TRBV19 and TRBJ1-2; D gene ambiguous. CDR1 is LNHDA, CDR2 SQIVND, per germline (reference sequence). V was clipped by 3 bases and J by 5 bases, with 10 bases between them. The length of the CDR3 is 13 residues.

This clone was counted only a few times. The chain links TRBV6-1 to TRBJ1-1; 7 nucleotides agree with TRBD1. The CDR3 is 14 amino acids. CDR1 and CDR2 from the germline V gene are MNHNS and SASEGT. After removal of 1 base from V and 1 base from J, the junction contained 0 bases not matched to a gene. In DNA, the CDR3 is TGTGCCAGCAGTGAAGGACAGGGGAACACTGAAGCTTTCTTT. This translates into CASSEGQGNTEAFF.

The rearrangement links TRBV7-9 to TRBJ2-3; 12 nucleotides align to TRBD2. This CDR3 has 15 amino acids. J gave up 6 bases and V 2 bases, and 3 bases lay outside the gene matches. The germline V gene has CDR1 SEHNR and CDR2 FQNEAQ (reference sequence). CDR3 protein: CASSLRTSGADTQYF. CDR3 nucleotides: TGTGCCAGCAGCTTAAGGACTAGCGGGGCGGATACGCAGTATTTT.

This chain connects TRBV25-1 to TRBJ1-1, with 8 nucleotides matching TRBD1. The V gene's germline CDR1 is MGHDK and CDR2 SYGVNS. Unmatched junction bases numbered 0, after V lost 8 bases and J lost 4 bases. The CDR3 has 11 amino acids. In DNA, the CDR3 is TGTGCCAGCGGACAGGGCACTGAAGCTTTCTTT. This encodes CASGQGTEAFF.

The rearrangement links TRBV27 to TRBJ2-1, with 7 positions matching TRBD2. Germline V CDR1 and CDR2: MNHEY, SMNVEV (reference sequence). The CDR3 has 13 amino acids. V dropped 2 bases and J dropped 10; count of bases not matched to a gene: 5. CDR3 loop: CASSLRLAGEQFF. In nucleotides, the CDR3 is TGTGCCAGCAGTTTAAGACTAGCTGGGGAGCAGTTCTTC.

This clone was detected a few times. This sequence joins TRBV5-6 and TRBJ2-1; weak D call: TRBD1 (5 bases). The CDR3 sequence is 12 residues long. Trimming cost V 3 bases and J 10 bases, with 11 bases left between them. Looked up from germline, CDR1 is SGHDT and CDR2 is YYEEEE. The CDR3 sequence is CASSWQGNEQFF. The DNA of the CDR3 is TGTGCCAGCAGCTGGCAGGGAAACGAGCAGTTCTTC.